The following is a TCR beta chain sequence with its context. The germline V and J ends were trimmed by 2 bases and 2 bases, with 13 bases remaining between them. Germline CDR1 and CDR2: SGHTA and FQGNSA. This CDR3 is built from 17 residues. Sequenced by immunoSEQ multiplex PCR; TCRdb stores in-frame clones only, minus some. Of about 120,000 clones listed, about 90% are singletons. The sample originates from a study of T cell responses to AZD1222 COVID-19 vaccine. The sequence came from an adult in good health. This specimen was peripheral blood, taken on day 0 of AZD1222 vaccination. J is TRBJ2-6 and V is TRBV7-2; possible D gene TRBD2, 5 bases. The CDR3 spells CASSLRVGVTGANVLTF. The CDR3, as DNA: TGTGCCAGCAGCTTAAGGGTGGGAGTAACTGGGGCCAACGTCCTGACTTTC.